This T cell receptor (beta chain) was documented in a study of radiotherapy plus CTLA-4 blockade in lung cancer. Study-wide context: 15% to 20% of enrolled patients responded objectively, and roughly 31% had disease control.

The data were produced by immunoSEQ multiplex PCR, yet TCRdb's version contains in-frame clones alone and is incomplete. The table shows 71,000 or so clones, with roughly 86% occurring only once. This clone was observed a handful of times. The antigen remains unidentified. The V end was cut by 2 bases, the J end by 4 bases, with 9 bases between. CDR3 length: 14 amino acids. Germline V lookup: CDR1 SGHKS, CDR2 YYEKEE (reference sequence). Overall study findings and caveats: Expansion of tumor-derived TCR clones was observed in blood after radiotherapy plus ipilimumab. Reports identified early blood T cell clone dynamics, with interferon-beta, as the best response predictor.

Chemo-refractory metastatic non-small-cell lung cancer patients were treated with focal radiation plus CTLA-4 blockade with ipilimumab. The chain carries TRBV5-5 and TRBJ2-2; D uncertain. The origin of this receptor is a human donor with non-small cell lung cancer who had stable disease on radiotherapy plus ipilimumab. The starting material was peripheral blood, obtained from a patient treated with radiotherapy plus ipilimumab. The CDR3, as DNA: TGTGCCAGCAGCTTTTTCGAGACCACCGGGGAGCTGTTTTTT. Residues: CASSFFETTGELFF.